The subject of this entry is one T cell receptor (beta chain). Its antigen is unidentified. This entry belongs to a study of T-cell memory formation after mild COVID-19. TCRdb recomputed calls from the 5' RACE reads with MiXCR, one row per CDR3 protein. The data hold some 150,000 distinct CDR3 sequences, with more than 13% observed a single time. Study-level findings and limits: CD4+ contracting clones lay mainly in CM and EM, CD8+ ones in EMRA.

The CDR3 runs 14 residues. The germline gives CDR1 ENHRY, CDR2 SYGVKD. V was shortened by 10 bases and J by 3 bases, with 19 bases between the two germline ends. The clonotype comes from an adult woman who had mild COVID-19 (a few samples of this study predate the infection). Cell type and time point are not known. This sequence joins TRBV10-3 and TRBJ2-7; TRBD2 might be the D (6 bases). Sequenced: PBMCs or a T cell subset sorted from them (not recorded which). This chain's CDR3 is CATPSRRGHYEQYF. For the CDR3, the DNA is TGTGCCACCCCATCCCGGCGGGGTCACTACGAGCAGTACTTC.